This T cell receptor beta chain is drawn from a study of T-cell reconstitution after alpha-beta-depleted transplantation in children. Researchers prepared the TCRbeta library using unique molecular identifiers, the study reports. TCRdb redid the calling of the PCR reads with MiXCR, one entry per CDR3 protein. In the table there are over 550,000 distinct CDR3 sequences, about 11% of which are singletons. This clonotype was seen at least ten times. The germline CDR1 and CDR2 sequences are LNHNV and YYDKDF (reference sequence). There are 15 residues in the CDR3. Trimming at V came to 2 bases and at J to 1 base, leaving 4 bases not matched to a gene.

The J gene is TRBJ1-1, the V gene TRBV15; 7 nucleotides match TRBD1. The origin of this receptor is a human donor who donated a stem cell graft to a child with acute myeloid leukemia. Sequenced material: PBMCs from the stem cell graft donor, taken from the stem cell graft. The CDR3 loop is CATSRRTGSNTEAFF. The CDR3 nucleotides read TGTGCCACCAGCAGACGGACAGGATCGAACACTGAAGCTTTCTTT.